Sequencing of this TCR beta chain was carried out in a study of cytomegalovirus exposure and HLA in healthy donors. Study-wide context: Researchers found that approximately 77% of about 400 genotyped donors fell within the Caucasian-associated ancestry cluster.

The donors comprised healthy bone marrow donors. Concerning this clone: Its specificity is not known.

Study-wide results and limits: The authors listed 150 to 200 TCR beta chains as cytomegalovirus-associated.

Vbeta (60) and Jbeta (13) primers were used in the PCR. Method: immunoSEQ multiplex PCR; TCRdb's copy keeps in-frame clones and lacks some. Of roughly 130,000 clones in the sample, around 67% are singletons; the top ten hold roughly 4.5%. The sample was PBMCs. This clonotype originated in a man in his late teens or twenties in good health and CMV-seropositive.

CDR3 sequence: CASSATLTGDYGYTF. The CDR3 DNA reads as TGTGCCAGTAGTGCCACCCTTACAGGGGACTATGGCTACACCTTC. The chain links TRBV19 to TRBJ1-2; 7 bases fit TRBD1. From germline, CDR1 is LNHDA and CDR2 SQIVND (reference sequence). J was trimmed by 3 bases and V by 5 bases; bases with no gene match: 9. This CDR3 is 15 amino acids long.